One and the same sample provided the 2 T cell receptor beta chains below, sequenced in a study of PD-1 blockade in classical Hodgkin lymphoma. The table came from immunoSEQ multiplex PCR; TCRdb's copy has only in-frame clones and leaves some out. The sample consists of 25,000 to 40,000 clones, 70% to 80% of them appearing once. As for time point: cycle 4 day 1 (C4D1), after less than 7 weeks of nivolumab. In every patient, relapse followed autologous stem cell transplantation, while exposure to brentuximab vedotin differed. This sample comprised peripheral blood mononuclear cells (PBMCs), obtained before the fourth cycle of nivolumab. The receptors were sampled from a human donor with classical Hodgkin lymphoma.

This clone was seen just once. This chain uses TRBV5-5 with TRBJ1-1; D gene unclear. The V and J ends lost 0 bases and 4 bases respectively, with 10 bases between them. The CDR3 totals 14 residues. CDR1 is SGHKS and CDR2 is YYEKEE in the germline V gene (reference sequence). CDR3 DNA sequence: TGTGCCAGCAGCTTGGCCACGGCCTTCACTGAAGCTTTCTTT. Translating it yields CASSLATAFTEAFF.

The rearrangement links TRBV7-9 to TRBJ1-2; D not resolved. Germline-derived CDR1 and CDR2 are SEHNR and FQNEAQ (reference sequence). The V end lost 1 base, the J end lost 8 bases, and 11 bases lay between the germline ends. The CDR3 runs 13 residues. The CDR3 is CASSLVGSRGYTF. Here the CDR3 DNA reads TGTGCCAGCAGCTTAGTAGGCAGTCGAGGCTACACCTTC.